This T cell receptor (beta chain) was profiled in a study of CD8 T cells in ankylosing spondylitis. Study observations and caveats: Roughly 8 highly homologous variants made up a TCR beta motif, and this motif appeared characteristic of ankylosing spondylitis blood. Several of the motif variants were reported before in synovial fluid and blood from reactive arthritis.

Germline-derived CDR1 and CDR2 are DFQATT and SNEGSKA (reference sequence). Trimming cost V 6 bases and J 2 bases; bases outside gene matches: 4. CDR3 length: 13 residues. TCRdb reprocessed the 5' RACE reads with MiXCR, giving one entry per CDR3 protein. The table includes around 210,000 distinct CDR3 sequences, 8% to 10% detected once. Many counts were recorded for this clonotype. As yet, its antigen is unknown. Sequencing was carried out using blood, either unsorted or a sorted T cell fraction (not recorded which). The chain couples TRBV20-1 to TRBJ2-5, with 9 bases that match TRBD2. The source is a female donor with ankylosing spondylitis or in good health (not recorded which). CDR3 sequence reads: CSATTSGQETQYF. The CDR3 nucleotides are TGCAGTGCAACGACTAGCGGACAAGAGACCCAGTACTTC.